This paragraph covers one T cell receptor beta chain sequence. What it binds is unknown. This table comes from immunoSEQ multiplex PCR, and its TCRdb copy is limited to in-frame clones, with some not included. Of 150,000 to 200,000 clones listed, roughly 92% are singletons. Both about-4-week and about-12-week second-dose recipients were combined. This sample is drawn from a study of T cell responses to AZD1222 COVID-19 vaccine. Findings and limits, study-wide: Donors in the cohort were predominantly white British and more often female, and clonal diversity was possibly underestimated. Rises in breadth and depth of Spike-specific TCRs came after two AZD1222 doses. Mapped onto spike, vaccine-associated CD4 TCRs spanned it and were dominant at 160-218 and 743-854.

This TCR came from an adult who received the AZD1222 COVID-19 vaccine. The sequences come from peripheral blood, collected 28 days after the second AZD1222 dose.

The CDR3 protein is CASSQVRKGVIFYAFF. CDR3 nucleotides: TGTGCCAGCAGCCAAGTCCGAAAGGGGGTCATTTTCTATGCTTTCTTT. The chain carries TRBV3-1 (or the pseudogene TRBV3-2) and TRBJ1-1, with D perhaps TRBD1 (6 bases). This CDR3 has 16 residues. V lost 1 base, J lost 11 bases, and 23 bases lay in between. The germline V gene encodes CDR1 LGHDT and CDR2 YNNKEL (reference sequence).